Following are 15 T cell receptor beta chains from one sample sequenced in a study of cytomegalovirus exposure and HLA in healthy donors. The PCR used 60 Vbeta and 13 Jbeta primers. The data were produced by immunoSEQ multiplex PCR, yet TCRdb's version contains in-frame clones alone and is incomplete. The sample lists about 140,000 clones; roughly 81% were seen once. Sequenced: PBMCs. These receptors came from a female donor in good health and CMV-seronegative.

This clone was observed a single time. The chain combines TRBV29-1 with TRBJ1-2; D is possibly TRBD1 (5 bases). V lost 7 bases to trimming and J lost 2 bases, with 17 bases between them. Germline CDR1 SQVTM, CDR2 ANQGSEA. This CDR3 has 14 residues. In nucleotides, the CDR3 is TGCAGCGCCACACAGGAGGGTCCAAACTATGGCTACACCTTC. Residues: CSATQEGPNYGYTF.

This clone is a singleton in its sample. The V and J genes are TRBV28 and TRBJ2-5, with D possibly matching TRBD2 (6 bases). Trimming pared 6 bases from V and 5 bases from J, leaving 16 bases between. The germline V gene has CDR1 MDHEN and CDR2 SYDVKM. The CDR3 has 14 amino acids. CDR3 coding DNA: TGTGCCAGCAGAACGAGGGGAGGCGGGGAGACCCAGTACTTC. Translation gives CASRTRGGGETQYF.

In the case of this clone: This specimen includes other DNA sequences encoding the same CDR3. This chain links TRBV7-6 with TRBJ2-2; the D gene is possibly TRBD2 (5 bases). The CDR3 sequence is 18 residues long. Germline V gives CDR1 SGHVS, CDR2 FNYEAQ. The V end lost 5 bases, the J end lost 5 bases, and 24 bases lay between the germline ends. The CDR3 DNA follows: TGTGCCAGCAGCCCGAGTGGTGGGAGAGCCGAAAGGACCGGGGAGCTGTTTTTT. It translates to CASSPSGGRAERTGELFF. The variable domain in full, completed from reference TRBV7-6 and TRBJ2-2, reads GAGVSQSPRYKVTKRGQDVALRCDPISGHVSLYWYRQALGQGPEFLTYFNYEAQQDKSGLPNDRFSAERPEGSISTLTIQRTEQRDSAMYRCASSPSGGRAERTGELFFGEGSRLTVL.

The V gene is TRBV7-9, the J gene TRBJ2-2; TRBD1 matches 7 bases. The CDR3 is 15 amino acids. After removal of 5 bases from V and 5 bases from J, the junction contained 8 bases not matched to a gene. Germline V gene sequence: CDR1 SEHNR, CDR2 FQNEAQ (reference sequence). The CDR3 DNA reads TGTGCCAGCAGCCATACAGGGGCAGGGACCGGGGAGCTGTTTTTT. Its translation: CASSHTGAGTGELFF.

The chain uses TRBV10-1 and TRBJ2-2, with 7 bases fitting TRBD2. Germline V lookup: CDR1 WNHNN, CDR2 SYGVQD (reference sequence). CDR3 length equals 15 residues. V trimming: 0 bases; J trimming: 6 bases; junction bases outside the gene matches: 4. CDR3 coding DNA: TGCGCCAGCAGTGAGTCGGGGGGGAGGTCCGGGGAGCTGTTTTTT. Its translation is CASSESGGRSGELFF.

The chain carries TRBV7-6 and TRBJ1-1; 8 positions agree with TRBD1. Trimming removed 3 bases from V and 4 bases from J; junction bases left unmatched: 7. The CDR3 loop spans 15 amino acids. Germline-derived CDR1 and CDR2 are SGHVS and FNYEAQ. Here the CDR3 DNA reads TGTGCCAGCAGCTTTCGGACAGGGCCAATCACTGAAGCTTTCTTT. Translated, it gives CASSFRTGPITEAFF.

Only one count was recorded for this clone. This chain uses TRBV4-2 with TRBJ2-5; TRBD1 matches at 9 bases. The CDR3 is made up of 16 amino acids. The V gene end was trimmed by 7 bases and the J gene end by 4 bases; junction bases not matched to a gene: 13. The germline V gene has CDR1 LGHNA and CDR2 YNFKEQ. In nucleotides, the CDR3 is TGTGCCAGCACCAACACAACAGGGGGCCGAGGAGAGACCCAGTACTTC. This translates into CASTNTTGGRGETQYF.

The chain couples TRBV10-3 to TRBJ2-5, with TRBD2 as a possible D gene (6 bases). Trimming left V 6 bases short and J 5 bases short, with 13 bases between. The CDR3 is 13 residues long. Germline values: CDR1 ENHRY, CDR2 SYGVKD. The CDR3 protein is CAIRGRGRETQYF. The CDR3 region has the DNA TGTGCCATCAGAGGGCGGGGAAGGGAGACCCAGTACTTC.

This chain uses TRBV11-3 with TRBJ2-5; D is undetermined. Per germline, CDR1 SGHNT and CDR2 YENEEA. The germline V and J ends were trimmed by 1 base and 5 bases, with 11 bases remaining between them. This CDR3 is built from 14 residues. The CDR3 bases are TGTGCCAGCAGCTTAGGAGGCAGTGAGGAGACCCAGTACTTC. This translates into CASSLGGSEETQYF.

This clone was observed a few times. The CDR3 sequence: CASRRTGGNEKLFF. Written as DNA, the CDR3 is TGTGCCAGCAGACGGACAGGGGGTAATGAAAAACTGTTTTTT. The genes are TRBV6-1 and TRBJ1-4; TRBD1 agrees at 10 bases. The CDR3 runs to 14 residues. CDR1 and CDR2 from the germline V gene are MNHNS and SASEGT. V lost 6 bases, J lost 4 bases, and 2 bases stayed unmatched.

The V call is TRBV19, the J call TRBJ1-1; D possibly corresponds to TRBD1 (5 bases). The CDR3 spans 15 residues. CDR1 and CDR2 from the germline V gene are LNHDA and SQIVND (reference sequence). V was pared by 8 bases and J by 1 base, with 17 bases between. DNA of the CDR3: TGTGCCAGTTCCAGACGGGTAACAGGGAACACTGAAGCTTTCTTT. This translates into CASSRRVTGNTEAFF.

The chain has TRBV7-3 and TRBJ1-1; TRBD1 agrees at 8 bases. Germline V lookup: CDR1 SGHTA, CDR2 FQGTGA. V shed 4 bases and J 5 bases; nucleotides not matched to a gene: 12. The CDR3 sequence is 16 residues long. The CDR3 protein is CASSSHPGGGGTEAFF. In DNA form, the CDR3 reads TGTGCCAGCAGCTCTCATCCAGGGGGCGGAGGGACTGAAGCTTTCTTT.

The chain couples TRBV7-3 to TRBJ1-3; possibly TRBD1 for D (6 bases). Germline loops: CDR1 SGHTA, CDR2 FQGTGA. The length of the CDR3 is 15 residues. V was cut by 5 bases and J by 3 bases, with 14 bases left in between. The CDR3 loop reads CASSQGGVIGNTIYF. As DNA, the CDR3 is TGTGCCAGCAGCCAAGGGGGGGTAATTGGAAACACCATATATTTT.

This clone was counted once. The J gene is TRBJ1-5, the V gene TRBV9; 8 nucleotides line up with TRBD1. The CDR3 contains 16 residues. V was clipped by 0 bases and J by 10 bases; unmatched bases: 12. CDR1 is SGDLS, CDR2 YYNGEE, per germline. CDR3 in DNA: TGTGCCAGCAGCGTAGTCCGCCGACAGGGGACTCCCCCCCAGCATTTT. Translating it yields CASSVVRRQGTPPQHF.

The V call is TRBV7-9, the J call TRBJ1-1; 8 positions agree with TRBD1. CDR1 and CDR2 from the germline V gene are SEHNR and FQNEAQ (reference sequence). The CDR3 covers 15 residues. V lost 2 bases and J lost 0; bases outside the gene matches: 2. CDR3 nucleotides: TGTGCCAGCAGCTTAAGACAGGGGATGAACACTGAAGCTTTCTTT. Translated, it gives CASSLRQGMNTEAFF.